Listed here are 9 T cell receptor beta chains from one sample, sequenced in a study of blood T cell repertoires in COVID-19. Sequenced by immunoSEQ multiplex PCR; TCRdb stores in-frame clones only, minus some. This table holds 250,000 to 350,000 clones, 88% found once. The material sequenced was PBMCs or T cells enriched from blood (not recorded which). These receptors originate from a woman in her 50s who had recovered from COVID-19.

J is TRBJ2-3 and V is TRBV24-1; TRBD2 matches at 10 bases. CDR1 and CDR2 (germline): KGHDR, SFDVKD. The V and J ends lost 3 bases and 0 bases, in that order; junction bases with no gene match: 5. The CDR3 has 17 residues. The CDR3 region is CATSDGTSASSTDTQYF. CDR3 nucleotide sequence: TGTGCCACCAGTGATGGGACTAGCGCATCTAGCACAGATACGCAGTATTTT.

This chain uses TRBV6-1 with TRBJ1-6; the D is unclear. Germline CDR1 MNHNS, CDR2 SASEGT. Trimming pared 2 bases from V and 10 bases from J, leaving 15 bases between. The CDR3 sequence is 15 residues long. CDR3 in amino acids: CASSEIVATSSPLHF. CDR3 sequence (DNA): TGTGCCAGCAGTGAAATAGTCGCAACTAGCTCACCCCTCCACTTT.

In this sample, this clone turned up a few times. The CDR3 DNA reads TGTGCCAGCAGTTTAGGCAGGGGTCTTGATGGCTACACCTTC. This gives the protein CASSLGRGLDGYTF. This chain uses TRBV28 with TRBJ1-2; TRBD1 might be the D (6 bases). This CDR3 has 14 amino acids. Germline V CDR1 and CDR2: MDHEN, SYDVKM. V shed 2 bases and J shed 6 bases, with 13 bases lying between them.

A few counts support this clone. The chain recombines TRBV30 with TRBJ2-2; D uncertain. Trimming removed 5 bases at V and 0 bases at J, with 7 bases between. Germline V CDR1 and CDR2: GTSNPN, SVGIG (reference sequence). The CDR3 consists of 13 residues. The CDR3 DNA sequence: TGTGCCTGGGCGCGGCCGAACACCGGGGAGCTGTTTTTT. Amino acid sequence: CAWARPNTGELFF.

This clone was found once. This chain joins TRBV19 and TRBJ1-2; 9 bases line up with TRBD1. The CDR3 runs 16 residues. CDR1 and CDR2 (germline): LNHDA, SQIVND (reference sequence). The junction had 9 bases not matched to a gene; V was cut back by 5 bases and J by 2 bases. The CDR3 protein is CASSSWDREGNYGYTF. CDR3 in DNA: TGTGCCAGTAGTTCATGGGACAGGGAAGGAAACTATGGCTACACCTTC.

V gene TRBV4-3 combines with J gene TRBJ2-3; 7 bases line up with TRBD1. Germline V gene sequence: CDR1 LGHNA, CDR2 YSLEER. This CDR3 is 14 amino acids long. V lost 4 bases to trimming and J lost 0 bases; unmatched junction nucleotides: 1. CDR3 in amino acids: CASSRDRSTDTQYF. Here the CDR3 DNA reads TGCGCCAGCAGCCGGGACAGAAGCACAGATACGCAGTATTTT.

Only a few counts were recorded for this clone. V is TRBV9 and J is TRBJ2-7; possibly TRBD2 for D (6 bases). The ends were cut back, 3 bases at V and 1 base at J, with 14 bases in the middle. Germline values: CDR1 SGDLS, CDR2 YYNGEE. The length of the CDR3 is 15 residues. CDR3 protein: CASSEFGEESYEQYF. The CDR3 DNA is TGTGCCAGCAGCGAGTTCGGGGAGGAATCCTACGAGCAGTACTTC.

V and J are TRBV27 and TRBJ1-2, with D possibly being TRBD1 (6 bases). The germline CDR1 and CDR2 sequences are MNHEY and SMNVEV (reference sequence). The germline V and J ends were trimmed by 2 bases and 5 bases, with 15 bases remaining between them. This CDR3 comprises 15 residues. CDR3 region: CASSLGTGGRYGYTF. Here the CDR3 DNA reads TGTGCCAGCAGTTTAGGGACGGGGGGCCGGTATGGCTACACCTTC.

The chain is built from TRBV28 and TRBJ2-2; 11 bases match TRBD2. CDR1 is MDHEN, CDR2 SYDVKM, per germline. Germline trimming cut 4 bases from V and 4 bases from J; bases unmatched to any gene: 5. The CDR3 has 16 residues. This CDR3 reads CASSSLAGGITGELFF. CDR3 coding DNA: TGTGCCAGCAGTTCCTTAGCGGGAGGGATCACCGGGGAGCTGTTTTTT. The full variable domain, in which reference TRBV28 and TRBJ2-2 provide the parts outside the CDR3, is DVKVTQSSRYLVKRTGEKVFLECVQDMDHENMFWYRQDPGLGLRLIYFSYDVKMKEKGDIPEGYSVSREKKERFSLILESASTNQTSMYLCASSSLAGGITGELFFGEGSRLTVL.